This is a list of T cell receptor beta chains from one sample in a study of shared clonotypes between healthy human individuals. Using immunoSEQ multiplex PCR, the repertoire was profiled, and TCRdb retains in-frame clones only, with some absent. Among approximately 2,000,000 clones listed, around 93% were seen once. Sequenced: naive CD8+ T cells from PBMCs. Every receptor here comes from a man aged 18 to 30 in good health. Some clones in this sample may be carry-over from other donors' samples. Each CDR3 is given with its conserved first and last residue. The D gene is left open where the match is weak. A row's size may be missing; if present it is once, few, many or a size class.

j_call,d_call,v_call,clone_size,cdr3_aa,cdr3_nt
TRBJ1-2,TRBD1,TRBV7-9,.,CASSPGTAPGDGYTF,TGTGCCAGCAGCCCAGGGACAGCTCCGGGTGATGGCTACACCTTC
TRBJ2-7,.,TRBV4-3,once,CASSQESGLGYEQYF,TGCGCCAGCAGCCAAGAGTCGGGGCTCGGGTACGAGCAGTACTTC
TRBJ1-1,.,TRBV27,.,CASSTTGLFTEAFF,TGTGCCAGCAGTACAACAGGGTTATTCACTGAAGCTTTCTTT
TRBJ2-7,TRBD2,TRBV19,once,CASRTGGGFNYEQYF,TGTGCCAGTAGGACGGGAGGCGGTTTCAACTACGAGCAGTACTTC
TRBJ2-7,TRBD1,TRBV13,once,CASSSGQGYHEQYF,TGTGCCAGCAGCTCGGGACAGGGTTATCACGAGCAGTACTTC
TRBJ1-5,.,TRBV28,.,CASHTTLEGLLNQPQHF,TGTGCCAGCCATACCACCCTAGAGGGGCTGTTGAATCAGCCCCAGCATTTT
TRBJ2-2,.,TRBV2,.,CASSEGPRDTGELFF,TGTGCCAGCAGTGAAGGGCCTCGGGACACCGGGGAGCTGTTTTTT
TRBJ2-7,.,TRBV29-1,.,CSAYPGTGYEQYF,TGCAGCGCCTACCCCGGGACGGGGTACGAGCAGTACTTC
TRBJ2-1,.,TRBV11-3,.,CASSLDSSPYNEQFF,TGTGCCAGCAGCTTAGATTCCTCCCCATACAATGAGCAGTTCTTC
TRBJ2-5,TRBD2,TRBV7-3,.,CASSRTSGRPGETQYF,TGTGCCAGCAGCCGGACTAGCGGGAGGCCAGGGGAGACCCAGTACTTC
TRBJ2-7,.,TRBV27,.,CASSLSRDPSEQYF,TGTGCCAGCAGTTTGTCGCGGGACCCCTCCGAGCAGTACTTC
TRBJ1-2,.,TRBV27,.,CASSSRGANYGYTF,TGTGCCAGCAGTTCAAGGGGAGCTAACTATGGCTACACCTTC
TRBJ2-2,.,TRBV19,.,CASTKRAGELFF,TGTGCCAGTACCAAGAGGGCCGGGGAGCTGTTTTTT
TRBJ1-1,.,TRBV12-5,.,CASGLASPQGPIINTEAFF,TGTGCTAGTGGTTTGGCCTCCCCGCAGGGGCCAATTATTAACACTGAAGCTTTCTTT
TRBJ2-7,.,TRBV28,.,CASSLEGGYEQYF,TGTGCCAGCAGTTTAGAGGGGGGATACGAGCAGTACTTC
TRBJ1-1,.,TRBV7-2,.,CASSPKTRAVGTEAFF,TGTGCCAGCAGCCCCAAAACCCGTGCGGTCGGCACTGAAGCTTTCTTT
TRBJ1-5,.,TRBV27,.,CASSSFTGPNQPQHF,TGTGCCAGCAGTTCGTTTACAGGGCCTAATCAGCCCCAGCATTTT
TRBJ1-5,.,TRBV9,.,CASSTGRGGANQPQHF,TGTGCCAGCAGCACAGGGAGGGGGGGAGCCAACCAGCCCCAGCATTTT
TRBJ2-7,TRBD1,TRBV13,once,CASSVTRGPHEQYF,TGTGCCAGCAGCGTCACCAGGGGGCCCCACGAGCAGTACTTC
TRBJ1-3,.,TRBV30,once,CAWSVHIITGVTRNTIYF,TGTGCCTGGAGTGTACATATTATTACAGGAGTAACCCGAAACACCATATATTTT
TRBJ1-1,.,TRBV27,.,CASSLVGGNTEAFF,TGTGCCAGCAGTTTAGTAGGGGGAAACACTGAAGCTTTCTTT
TRBJ2-1,.,TRBV5-6,once,CASSPRDHNEQFF,TGTGCCAGCAGCCCCCGGGACCACAATGAGCAGTTCTTC
TRBJ1-1,.,TRBV7-9,.,CASSSGQLNTEAFF,TGTGCCAGCAGCTCCGGACAGTTAAACACTGAAGCTTTCTTT
TRBJ1-1,.,TRBV7-9,.,CASSPLRSSEAFF,TGTGCCAGCAGCCCACTTCGGTCATCTGAAGCTTTCTTT
TRBJ2-1,.,TRBV5-6,.,CASSRTGTAPDEQFF,TGTGCCAGCAGCCGGACCGGGACGGCCCCTGATGAGCAGTTCTTC
TRBJ1-2,.,TRBV7-9,.,CASSLVRDSSNYGYTF,TGTGCCAGCAGCTTAGTCCGAGACAGCAGCAACTATGGCTACACCTTC
TRBJ2-1,TRBD1,TRBV6-4,.,CASRTGNEQFF,TGTGCCAGCAGGACAGGGAATGAGCAGTTCTTC
TRBJ2-5,.,TRBV25-1,.,CASSTGRETQYF,TGTGCCAGCAGTACCGGCAGGGAGACCCAGTACTTC
TRBJ2-7,.,TRBV19,.,CASRTGTGYEQYF,TGTGCCAGTAGAACCGGCACGGGTTACGAGCAGTACTTC
TRBJ2-3,.,TRBV9,.,CASSVRGTTDTQYF,TGTGCCAGCAGCGTACGGGGAACCACAGATACGCAGTATTTT
TRBJ1-5,.,TRBV28,.,CASSVRGSGQPQHF,TGTGCCAGCAGTGTCCGGGGCTCTGGACAGCCCCAGCATTTT
TRBJ2-7,TRBD2,TRBV4-3,once,CASSQRTSGRYEQYF,TGCGCCAGCAGCCAGCGGACTAGCGGGAGATACGAGCAGTACTTC
TRBJ2-3,.,TRBV4-2,.,CASSDPLDTQYF,TGTGCCAGCAGCGACCCCCTCGATACGCAGTATTTT
TRBJ1-3,TRBD1,TRBV7-2,.,CASSTPGQGARNTIYF,TGTGCCAGCAGCACACCGGGACAGGGGGCTCGAAACACCATATATTTT
TRBJ1-2,.,TRBV7-9,.,CASSLARDLANYGYTF,TGTGCCAGCAGCTTAGCCCGGGATTTGGCTAACTATGGCTACACCTTC
TRBJ1-2,TRBD1,TRBV4-1,.,CASSQDPGQGLYGYTF,TGCGCCAGCAGCCAAGATCCGGGACAGGGGCTCTATGGCTACACCTTC